This entry concerns a single T cell receptor beta chain. What it binds is not known. The CDR3 has 13 residues. Germline V CDR1 and CDR2: MGHDK, SYGVNS. Trimming cost V 4 bases and J 4 bases, with 10 bases left between them. This entry comes from a study of cytomegalovirus exposure and HLA in healthy donors. Study-level information: A previous analysis identified approximately 110 million unique TCR beta sequences derived from roughly 180 million T cells. Study-wide findings and caveats: Over 15,000 TCR beta sequences were associated with HLA alleles at 0.05 false discovery rate in a later analysis.

PCR was performed using 60 Vbeta and 13 Jbeta primers. Produced via immunoSEQ multiplex PCR; TCRdb's table is partial and in-frame only. This table holds just under 95,000 clones, 81% found once. This TCR derives from a girl aged 2 to 9 in good health and CMV-seropositive. The V and J genes are TRBV25-1 and TRBJ1-1, with D possibly TRBD1 on 6 matching bases. Material for sequencing was PBMCs. CDR3 DNA: TGTGCCAGCAGTGTTTTGGACAGCACTGAAGCTTTCTTT. Amino acids: CASSVLDSTEAFF. Supplemented by reference TRBV25-1 and TRBJ1-1, the full variable domain reads EADIYQTPRYLVIGTGKKITLECSQTMGHDKMYWYQQDPGMELHLIHYSYGVNSTEKGDLSSESTVSRIRTEHFPLTLESARPSHTSQYLCASSVLDSTEAFFGQGTRLTVV.